This T cell receptor (beta chain) was obtained from a study of blood T cell repertoires in COVID-19 (dated by TCRdb to 2018 to 2021). A note on the overall study: The collaborator samples originated in the United States, Italy and Spain and spanned the acute and convalescent phases of COVID-19. The material from the prospective study consisted of cDNA or gDNA derived from T cells, B-cell-depleted T cells, or PBMCs. The dataset comprised deeply sampled blood TCRbeta repertoires from subjects exposed to, actively infected with, or recovered from COVID-19. The repertoires were made available in a free public database intended to serve as a resource for research on the immune response to SARS-CoV-2. Samples were obtained from the ongoing ImmuneRACE study (first 160 participants) and from 1,000 to 1,500 subjects provided by 6 global collaborators. A de-identified subject ID, COVID-19 status, age in years and sex were almost always included in the sample metadata. HLA class I and class II types, where available, came from metadata supplied by the sample provider rather than from assay-based typing. The investigation overall reported the following: The quantity of clinical and demographic metadata differed by source and by participant and was supplied without curation.

Participants in the prospective study were enrolled through a virtual design, were aged roughly 18 to 100 years, and lived in approximately 25 United States geographic areas. In the prospective study, cohorts were assigned on the basis of participant-reported clinical history obtained from a screening survey and a study questionnaire. Exposed participants had been in contact, within 2 weeks of entering the study, with a person who had a PCR-confirmed or clinician-diagnosed case of COVID-19. In the prospective study, whole blood, serum and a nasopharyngeal or oropharyngeal swab were collected from each participant by mobile phlebotomists. Participants in the prospective study had the option to provide additional blood draws and questionnaires over a roughly 2-month period. Before DNA extraction, prospective study blood samples were shipped either frozen or at room temperature. The immunoSEQ Assay, a bias-controlled multiplex PCR, was used to amplify TCRbeta CDR3 regions from genomic DNA. Processing in the source paper ran as follows. Nucleated cell counts per sample were estimated from amplification of reference gene primers within the assay. Sequence reads were collapsed and filtered to measure the absolute abundance of every unique TCRbeta CDR3 rearrangement. Productive Simpson clonality was computed per sample as the square root of Simpson's diversity index over productive rearrangements. The table was pulled from immuneACCESS by TCRdb, which kept in-frame rearrangements only. Such tables lose some clones; where checked, under half of the loss comes from unresolved V genes, and the rest has no known cause. D and trimming were read from the DNA, whereas the V and J calls and clone size are those reported in that table. The sample yields under 400,000 clones; 88% were counted once. The top ten constitute around 0.92% of the sample.

Regarding this clone: No antigen is known for it. No clone much larger than this one lies a single base away; base qualities are absent.

Input material: PBMCs or T cells enriched from blood (not recorded which). This receptor was obtained from a woman aged 25 to 39 who had been exposed to COVID-19.

The nucleotides read TGTGCCATCAGTGAGTCGAATCAGGGCCCGGACACTGAAGCTTTCTTT. Protein translation: CAISESNQGPDTEAFF. Here the chain combines TRBV10-3 and TRBJ1-1; possibly the D gene is TRBD1, per 5 matching bases. Reading from cysteine to phenylalanine, the CDR3 counts 16 amino acids. Kept here is only the CDR3 DNA, which spans 48 bases and is read in frame from base 1. Sequences ENHRY (CDR1) and SYGVKD (CDR2) are obtained from the germline V gene. Trimming costs V 0 bases and J 3 bases, and their ends lie 14 bases apart.